This entry lists 20 T cell receptor beta chains sequenced from one sample in a study of blood T cell repertoires in COVID-19. Only in-frame clones appear in the TCRdb table, and some are missing; sequencing was by immunoSEQ multiplex PCR. This table holds over 110,000 clones, over 70% found once. The sample consisted of PBMCs or T cells enriched from blood (not recorded which). The receptors stem from a middle-aged man in a cohort exposed to, infected with or recovered from COVID-19 (not recorded which).

This clone occurred once. The J gene is TRBJ2-4, the V gene TRBV28, with a possible D match to TRBD1 (6 bases). CDR1 MDHEN and CDR2 SYDVKM come from the germline V gene. Trimming removed 4 bases from V and 0 bases from J, with 13 bases in between. The CDR3 loop spans 16 amino acids. The CDR3 is CASSSDRTLAKNIQYF. As DNA, the CDR3 is TGTGCCAGCAGTTCGGACAGAACTTTAGCCAAAAACATTCAGTACTTC.

The chain combines TRBV12-3 or TRBV12-4 with TRBJ1-1, with 8 nucleotides matching TRBD1. J was trimmed by 12 bases and V by 1 base; bases with no gene match: 7. This CDR3 region has 13 residues. The CDR3 sequence is CASSLEGQGTSFF. CDR3 nucleotides: TGTGCCAGCAGTTTAGAAGGACAGGGTACGTCTTTCTTT.

V gene TRBV14 combines with J gene TRBJ2-5; the D gene is possibly TRBD2 (6 bases). The V gene lost 0 bases and the J gene lost 2 bases, with 16 bases spanning the gap. CDR1 SGHDN and CDR2 FVKESK come from the germline V gene. The CDR3 extends over 17 amino acids. CDR3 amino acids: CASSQDRAGLQQETQYF. Written as DNA, the CDR3 is TGTGCCAGCAGCCAAGATCGGGCGGGATTACAACAAGAGACCCAGTACTTC.

This clone showed up just once. The chain carries TRBV30 and TRBJ2-7; D is perhaps TRBD1 (5 bases). Between the trimmed V and J ends, which lost 4 bases and 1 base, there was a span of 11 bases. CDR1 and CDR2 from the germline V gene are GTSNPN and SVGIG (reference sequence). The CDR3 totals 13 residues. The CDR3, as DNA: TGTGCCTGGAATACAGGTATTTCCTACGAGCAGTACTTC. Translating gives CAWNTGISYEQYF.

The chain carries TRBV27 and TRBJ2-7, with D possibly TRBD1 on 6 matching bases. This CDR3 is built from 14 residues. From germline, CDR1 is MNHEY and CDR2 SMNVEV (reference sequence). The V end lost 4 bases, the J end lost 2 bases, and 12 bases lay between the germline ends. The CDR3, as DNA: TGTGCCAGCAGTTCACAGACAGGAACCTACGAGCAGTACTTC. This gives the protein CASSSQTGTYEQYF.

The V gene is TRBV18, the J gene TRBJ1-5; D unresolved. The CDR3 covers 14 residues. Germline CDR1 is KGHSH and CDR2 is LQKENI. The ends were cut back, 3 bases at V and 2 bases at J, with 8 bases in the middle. The CDR3 sequence: CASSPLGGNQPQHF. The CDR3 nucleotides read TGTGCCAGCTCACCCCTGGGAGGCAATCAGCCCCAGCATTTT.

This clone was seen a few times. The chain links TRBV7-8 to TRBJ1-2; weak D call: TRBD1 (5 bases). This CDR3 has 13 residues. Trimming pared 5 bases from V and 7 bases from J, leaving 14 bases between. In germline, CDR1 is SGHVS, CDR2 FQNEAQ. The CDR3 DNA reads TGTGCCAGCAGCCGCCAGGGATTCAGTGGCTACACCTTC. Its translation is CASSRQGFSGYTF.

This clone showed up just once. The chain employs TRBV19 and TRBJ1-2, with D possibly being TRBD1 (6 bases). This CDR3 region has 13 residues. V lost 9 bases and J lost 3, with 14 bases in between. Per the germline V gene, CDR1 is LNHDA and CDR2 is SQIVND (reference sequence). Written as DNA, the CDR3 is TGTGCCAGCGCAAGACAGGTCCACTATGGCTACACCTTC. It specifies CASARQVHYGYTF. Drawing the rest from reference TRBV19 and TRBJ1-2, the complete variable domain is DGGITQSPKYLFRKEGQNVTLSCEQNLNHDAMYWYRQDPGQGLRLIYYSQIVNDFQKGDIAEGYSVSREKKESFPLTVTSAQKNPTAFYLCASARQVHYGYTFGSGTRLTVV.

The J gene is TRBJ2-7, the V gene TRBV9; tentatively, D is TRBD1 (6 bases). Germline CDR1 reads SGDLS; CDR2 reads YYNGEE. The V end was cut by 3 bases, the J end by 2 bases, with 18 bases between. This CDR3 region has 16 residues. CDR3: CASSASGQLPAYEQYF. DNA for the CDR3: TGTGCCAGCAGCGCCTCAGGACAGCTCCCCGCCTACGAGCAGTACTTC.

This clone turned up a few times. V gene TRBV10-3 combines with J gene TRBJ2-1; TRBD2 matches at 8 bases. CDR1 is ENHRY and CDR2 is SYGVKD in the germline V gene. J lost 2 bases, V lost 6 bases, and 6 bases had no gene match. CDR3 length equals 15 residues. CDR3 in amino acids: CAISPGLETYNEQFF. CDR3 coding DNA: TGTGCCATCAGCCCGGGACTAGAAACCTACAATGAGCAGTTCTTC.

The chain couples TRBV10-1 to TRBJ1-1; 7 positions agree with TRBD1. Germline CDR1 and CDR2: WNHNN and SYGVQD (reference sequence). CDR3 length equals 13 residues. V dropped 0 bases and J dropped 10; count of bases not matched to a gene: 5. The CDR3 is CASSESMTGTAFF. The CDR3 region has the DNA TGCGCCAGCAGTGAGTCGATGACAGGGACAGCTTTCTTT.

This chain links TRBV7-2 with TRBJ2-7; weak D call: TRBD1 (6 bases). The CDR3 runs to 13 residues. Trimming cost V 5 bases and J 1 base, with 9 bases left between them. The germline gives CDR1 SGHTA, CDR2 FQGNSA. As DNA, the CDR3 is TGTGCCAGCAGCCCCGGACAGTCCTACGAGCAGTACTTC. This codes for CASSPGQSYEQYF.

J is TRBJ2-1 and V is TRBV15; perhaps TRBD2 as D (5 bases). Germline V gene data show CDR1 as LNHNV and CDR2 as YYDKDF (reference sequence). This CDR3 comprises 15 residues. With 0 bases removed from V and 1 base from J, the gap between germline ends came to 7 bases. The CDR3 here is CATSRDTGSYNEQFF. The CDR3 region has the DNA TGTGCCACCAGCAGAGATACGGGATCCTACAATGAGCAGTTCTTC.

The CDR3 is CASKYQQGNGYTF. The DNA for the CDR3 is TGTGCCAGCAAATATCAACAGGGGAATGGCTACACCTTC. This chain joins TRBV27 and TRBJ1-2, with TRBD1 identical over 7 bases. J gave up 6 bases and V 7 bases, and 8 bases lay outside the gene matches. Per the germline V gene, CDR1 is MNHEY and CDR2 is SMNVEV (reference sequence). CDR3 length: 13 amino acids.

The gene calls are TRBV9 and TRBJ1-6; 8 bases are a match to TRBD1. The V gene end was trimmed by 3 bases and the J gene end by 3 bases; junction bases not matched to a gene: 8. Looked up from germline, CDR1 is SGDLS and CDR2 is YYNGEE. This CDR3 spans 17 amino acids. The CDR3 loop reads CASSASNTGGYNSPLHF. DNA of the CDR3: TGTGCCAGCAGCGCCTCGAACACAGGGGGCTATAATTCACCCCTCCACTTT.

This chain connects TRBV18 to TRBJ2-3; D is perhaps TRBD1 (5 bases). V lost 8 bases, J lost 4 bases, and 22 bases lay in between. The CDR3 is 16 amino acids. Germline V gives CDR1 KGHSH, CDR2 LQKENI. Here the CDR3 DNA reads TGTGCCAGCCCCCCGGCCGGCGGACACCAGTCAGATACGCAGTATTTT. Protein product: CASPPAGGHQSDTQYF.

V usage is TRBV5-1 and J usage is TRBJ1-2; 7 nucleotides align to TRBD1. J gave up 8 bases and V 3 bases, and 13 bases lay outside the gene matches. Germline CDR1 reads SGHRS; CDR2 reads YFSETQ. The CDR3 spans 15 residues. The DNA for the CDR3 is TGCGCCAGCAGCTCTACTACCGGGACAGTGAGGGGCTACACCTTC. Translation gives CASSSTTGTVRGYTF.

The chain employs TRBV2 and TRBJ2-7, with a tentative D call TRBD1 (5 bases). The ends were cut back, 6 bases at V and 2 bases at J, with 11 bases in the middle. The CDR3 is 13 residues long. Germline CDR1 reads SNHLY; CDR2 reads FYNNEI. The CDR3, as DNA: TGTGCCAGCAGCATAGACAGCACCTACGAGCAGTACTTC. Amino acid sequence: CASSIDSTYEQYF.

This clone was observed a handful of times. For the CDR3, the DNA is TGCGCCAGCAGCCAAGGGCTAGCGGGAGGGTGGACCCAGTACTTC. Translation gives CASSQGLAGGWTQYF. The rearrangement links TRBV4-1 to TRBJ2-5, with TRBD2 matching over 12 bases. The V gene's germline CDR1 is MGHRA and CDR2 YSYEKL. The CDR3 length is 15 residues. V dropped 1 base and J dropped 7; count of bases not matched to a gene: 4.

In this sample, this clone turned up a few times. The J gene is TRBJ2-7, the V gene TRBV5-1, with a possible D match to TRBD2 (6 bases). The CDR3 sequence is 14 residues long. CDR1 and CDR2 from the germline V gene are SGHRS and YFSETQ. Trimming removed 0 bases at V and 6 bases at J, with 13 bases between. CDR3 region: CASSLGQRAGEQYF. CDR3 DNA: TGCGCCAGCAGCTTGGGACAGCGGGCGGGCGAGCAGTACTTC.